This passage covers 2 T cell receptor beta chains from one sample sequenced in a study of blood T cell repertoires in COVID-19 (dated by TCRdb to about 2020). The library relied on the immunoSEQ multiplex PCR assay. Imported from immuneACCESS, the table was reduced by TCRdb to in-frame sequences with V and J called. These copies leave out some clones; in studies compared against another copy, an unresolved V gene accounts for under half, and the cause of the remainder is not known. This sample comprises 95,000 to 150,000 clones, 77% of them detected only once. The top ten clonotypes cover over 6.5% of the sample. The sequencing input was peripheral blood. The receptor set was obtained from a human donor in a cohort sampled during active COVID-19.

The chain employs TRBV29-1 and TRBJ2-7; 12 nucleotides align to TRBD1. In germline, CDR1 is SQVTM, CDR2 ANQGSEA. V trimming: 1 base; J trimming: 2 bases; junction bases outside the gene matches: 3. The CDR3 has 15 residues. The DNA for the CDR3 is TGCAGCGTTGAAGGGGGGGACAGGGGGCCCTACGAGCAGTACTTC. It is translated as CSVEGGDRGPYEQYF.

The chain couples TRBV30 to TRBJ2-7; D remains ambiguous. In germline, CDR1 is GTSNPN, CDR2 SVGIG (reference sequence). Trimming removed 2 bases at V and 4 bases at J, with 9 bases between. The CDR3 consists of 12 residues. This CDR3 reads CAWSQISYEQYF. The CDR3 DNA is TGTGCCTGGAGTCAGATTTCTTACGAGCAGTACTTC. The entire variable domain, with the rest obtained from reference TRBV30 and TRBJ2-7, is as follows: SQTIHQWPATLVQPVGSPLSLECTVEGTSNPNLYWYRQAAGRGLQLLFYSVGIGQISSEVPQNLSASRPQDRQFILSSKKLLLSDSGFYLCAWSQISYEQYFGPGTRLTVT.